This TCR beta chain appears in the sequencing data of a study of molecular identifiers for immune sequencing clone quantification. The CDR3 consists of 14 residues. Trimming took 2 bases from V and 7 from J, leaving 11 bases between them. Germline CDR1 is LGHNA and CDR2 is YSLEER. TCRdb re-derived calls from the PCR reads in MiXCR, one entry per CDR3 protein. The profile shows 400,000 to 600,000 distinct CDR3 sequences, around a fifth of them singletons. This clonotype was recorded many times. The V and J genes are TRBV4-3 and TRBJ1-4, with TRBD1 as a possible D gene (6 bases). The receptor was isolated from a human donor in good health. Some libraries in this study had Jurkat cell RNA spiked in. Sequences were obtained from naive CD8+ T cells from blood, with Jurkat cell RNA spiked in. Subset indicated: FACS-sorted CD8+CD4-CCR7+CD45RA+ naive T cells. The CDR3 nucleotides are TGCGCCAGCAGCCAAAACAGGGTTGGTGAAAAACTGTTTTTT. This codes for CASSQNRVGEKLFF.